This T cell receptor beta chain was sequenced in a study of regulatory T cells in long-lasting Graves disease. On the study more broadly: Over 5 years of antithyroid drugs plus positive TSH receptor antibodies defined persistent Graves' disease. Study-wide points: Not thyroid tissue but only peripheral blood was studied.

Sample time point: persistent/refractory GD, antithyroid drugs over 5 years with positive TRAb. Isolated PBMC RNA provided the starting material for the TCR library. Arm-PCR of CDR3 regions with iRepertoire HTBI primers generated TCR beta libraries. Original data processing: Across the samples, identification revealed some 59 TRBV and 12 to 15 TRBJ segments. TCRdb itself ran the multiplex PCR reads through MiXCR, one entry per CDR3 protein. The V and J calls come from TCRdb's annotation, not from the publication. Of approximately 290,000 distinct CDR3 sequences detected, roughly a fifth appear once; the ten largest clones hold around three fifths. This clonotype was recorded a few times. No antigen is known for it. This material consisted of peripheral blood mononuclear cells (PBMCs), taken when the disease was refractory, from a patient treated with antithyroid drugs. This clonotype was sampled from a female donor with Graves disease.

CDR3 sequence (DNA): TGTGCCAGCAGTCTCCTGACTAGCGGGGGATGGGAGACCCAGTACTTC. Translated: CASSLLTSGGWETQYF. This chain connects TRBV27 to TRBJ2-5; 12 bases agree with TRBD2. The junction had 9 bases not matched to a gene; V was cut back by 5 bases and J by 5 bases. There are 16 residues in the CDR3. Germline lookup yields CDR1 MNHEY and CDR2 SMNVEV (reference sequence).